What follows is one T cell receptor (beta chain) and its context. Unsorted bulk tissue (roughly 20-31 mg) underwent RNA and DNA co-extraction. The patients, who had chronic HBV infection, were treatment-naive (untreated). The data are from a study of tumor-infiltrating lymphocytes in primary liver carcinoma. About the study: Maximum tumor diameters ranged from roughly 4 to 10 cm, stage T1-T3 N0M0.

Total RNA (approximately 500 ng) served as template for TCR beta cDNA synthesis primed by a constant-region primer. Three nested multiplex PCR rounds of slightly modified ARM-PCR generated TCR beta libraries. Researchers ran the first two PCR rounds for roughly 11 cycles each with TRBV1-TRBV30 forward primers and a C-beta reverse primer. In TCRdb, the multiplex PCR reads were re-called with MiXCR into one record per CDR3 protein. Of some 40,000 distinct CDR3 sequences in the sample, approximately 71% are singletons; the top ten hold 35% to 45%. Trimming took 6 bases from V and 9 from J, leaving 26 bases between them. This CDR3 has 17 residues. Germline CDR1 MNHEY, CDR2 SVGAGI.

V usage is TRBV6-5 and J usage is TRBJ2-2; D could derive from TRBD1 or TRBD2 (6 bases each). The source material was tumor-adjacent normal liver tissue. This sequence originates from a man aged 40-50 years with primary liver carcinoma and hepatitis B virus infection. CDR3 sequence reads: CASRYPRGVGGTRELFF. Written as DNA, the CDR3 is TGTGCCAGCAGATACCCGAGGGGGGTTGGTGGGACCCGGGAGCTGTTTTTT.